This entry describes one T cell receptor beta chain. Trimming stripped 0 bases from V and 4 bases from J, with 15 bases between. The CDR3 is made up of 16 amino acids. Per germline, CDR1 LNHNV and CDR2 YYDKDF (reference sequence). How the authors handled the data: Estimates of nucleated cell counts were drawn from the amplification of reference gene primers. Assay used: immunoSEQ multiplex PCR; TCRdb lists only in-frame clones, some missing. V and J calls and clone size follow that table, whereas D and trimming were derived from the DNA. In the table there are some 180,000 clones, around nine tenths of which are singletons. These data originate in a study of blood T cell repertoires in COVID-19. Looking at the study overall: Acute and convalescent COVID-19 specimens originated in the United States, Italy and Spain.

Sequencing was performed on peripheral blood. The origin of this receptor is a man in his 60s with active or convalescent COVID-19. The rearrangement uses TRBV15 and TRBJ1-1; TRBD1 might be the D (6 bases). The CDR3, as DNA: TGTGCCACCAGCAGAGATTGGCCAGGGGCCCTCACTGAAGCTTTCTTT. This encodes CATSRDWPGALTEAFF.